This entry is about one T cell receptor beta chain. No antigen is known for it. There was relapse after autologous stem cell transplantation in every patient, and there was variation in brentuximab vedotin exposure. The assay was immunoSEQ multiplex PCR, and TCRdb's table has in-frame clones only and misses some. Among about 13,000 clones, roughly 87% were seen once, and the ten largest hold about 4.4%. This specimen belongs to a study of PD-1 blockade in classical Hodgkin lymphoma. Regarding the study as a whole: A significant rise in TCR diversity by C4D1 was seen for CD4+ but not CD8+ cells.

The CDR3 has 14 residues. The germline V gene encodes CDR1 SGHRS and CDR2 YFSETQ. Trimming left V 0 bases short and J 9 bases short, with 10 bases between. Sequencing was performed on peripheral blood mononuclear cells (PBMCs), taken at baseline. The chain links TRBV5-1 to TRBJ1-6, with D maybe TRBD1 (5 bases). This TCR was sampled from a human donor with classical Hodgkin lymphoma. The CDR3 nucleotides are TGCGCCAGCAGCTTGGCGGGGCAGATTTCACCCCTCCACTTT. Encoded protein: CASSLAGQISPLHF.